This T cell receptor beta chain originates from a study of follicular helper T cells after annual influenza vaccination. Study as a whole: Sampling occurred days 0, 7 and 28 after each influenza vaccination.

Stated time point: 2015-2016 season, pre-vaccination. Some clones are missing from TCRdb's copy, which holds only in-frame ones; the method was immunoSEQ multiplex PCR. The data hold about 14,000 clones, with more than 65% observed a single time. The V and J ends lost 1 base and 10 bases respectively, with 7 bases between them. Looked up from germline, CDR1 is SGHTA and CDR2 is FQGNSA. There are 11 residues in the CDR3. The specimen was CXCR5- memory CD4+ T cells sorted from blood, collected on the day of influenza vaccination. This chain links TRBV7-2 with TRBJ1-1; no clear D. The receptor was isolated from an adult who received the influenza vaccine. CDR3 DNA sequence: TGTGCCAGCAGCTTAGAGCATCCAGCTTTCTTT. This codes for CASSLEHPAFF.